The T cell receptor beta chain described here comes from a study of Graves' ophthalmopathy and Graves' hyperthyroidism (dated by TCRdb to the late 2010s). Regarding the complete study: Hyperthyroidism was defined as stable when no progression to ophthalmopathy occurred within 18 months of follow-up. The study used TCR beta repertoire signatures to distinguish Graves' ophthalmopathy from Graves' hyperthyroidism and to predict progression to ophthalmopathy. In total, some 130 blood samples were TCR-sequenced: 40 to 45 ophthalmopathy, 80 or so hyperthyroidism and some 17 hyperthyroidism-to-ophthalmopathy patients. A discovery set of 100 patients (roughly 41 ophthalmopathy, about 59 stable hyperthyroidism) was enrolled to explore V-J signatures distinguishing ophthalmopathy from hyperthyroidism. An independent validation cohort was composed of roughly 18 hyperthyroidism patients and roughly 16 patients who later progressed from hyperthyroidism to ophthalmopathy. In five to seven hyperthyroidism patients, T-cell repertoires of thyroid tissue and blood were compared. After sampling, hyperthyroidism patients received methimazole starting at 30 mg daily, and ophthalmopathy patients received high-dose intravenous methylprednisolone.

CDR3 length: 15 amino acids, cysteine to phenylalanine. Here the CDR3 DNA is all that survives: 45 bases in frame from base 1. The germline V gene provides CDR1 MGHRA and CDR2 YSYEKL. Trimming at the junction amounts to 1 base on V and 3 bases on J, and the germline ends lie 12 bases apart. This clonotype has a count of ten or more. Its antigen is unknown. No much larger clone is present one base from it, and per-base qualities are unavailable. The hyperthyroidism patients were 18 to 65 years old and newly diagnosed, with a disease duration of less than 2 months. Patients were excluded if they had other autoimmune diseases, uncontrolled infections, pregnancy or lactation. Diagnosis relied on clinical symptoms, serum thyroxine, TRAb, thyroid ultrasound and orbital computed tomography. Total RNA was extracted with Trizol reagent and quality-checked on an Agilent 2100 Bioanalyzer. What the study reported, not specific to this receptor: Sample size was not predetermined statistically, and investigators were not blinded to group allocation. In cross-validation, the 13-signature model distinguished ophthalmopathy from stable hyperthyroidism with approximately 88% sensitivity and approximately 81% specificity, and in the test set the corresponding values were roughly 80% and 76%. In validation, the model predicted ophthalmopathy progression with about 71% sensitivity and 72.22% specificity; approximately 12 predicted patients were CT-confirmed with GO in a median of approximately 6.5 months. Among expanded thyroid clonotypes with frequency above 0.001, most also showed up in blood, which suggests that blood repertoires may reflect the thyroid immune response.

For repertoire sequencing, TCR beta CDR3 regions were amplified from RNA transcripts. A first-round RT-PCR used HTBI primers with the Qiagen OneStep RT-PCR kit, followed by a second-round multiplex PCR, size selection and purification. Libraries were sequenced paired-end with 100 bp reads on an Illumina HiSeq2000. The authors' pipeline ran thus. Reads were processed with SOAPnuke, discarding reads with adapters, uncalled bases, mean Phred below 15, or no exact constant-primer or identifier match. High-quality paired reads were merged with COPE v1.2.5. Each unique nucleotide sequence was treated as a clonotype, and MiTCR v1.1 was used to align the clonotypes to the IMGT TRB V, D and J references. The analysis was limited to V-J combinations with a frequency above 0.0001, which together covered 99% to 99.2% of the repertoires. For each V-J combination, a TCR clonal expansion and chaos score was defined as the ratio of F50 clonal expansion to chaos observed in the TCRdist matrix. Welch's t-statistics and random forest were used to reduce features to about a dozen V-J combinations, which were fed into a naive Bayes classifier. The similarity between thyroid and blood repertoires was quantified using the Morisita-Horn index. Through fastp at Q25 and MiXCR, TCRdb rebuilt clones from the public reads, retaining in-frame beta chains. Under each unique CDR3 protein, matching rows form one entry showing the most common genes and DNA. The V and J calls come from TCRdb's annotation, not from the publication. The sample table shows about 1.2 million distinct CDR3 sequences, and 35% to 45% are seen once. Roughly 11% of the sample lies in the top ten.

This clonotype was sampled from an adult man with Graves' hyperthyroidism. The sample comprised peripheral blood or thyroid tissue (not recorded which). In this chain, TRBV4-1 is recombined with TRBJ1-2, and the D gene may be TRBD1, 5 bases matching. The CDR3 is CASSQVRGVYYGYTF. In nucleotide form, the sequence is TGCGCCAGCAGCCAAGTGAGGGGAGTCTACTATGGCTACACCTTC.